The sequence of this TCR beta chain was determined in a study of blood T cell repertoires in COVID-19 (dated by TCRdb to the early 2020s). Study-wide context: Samples from collaborators originated in the United States, Italy and Spain and spanned both the acute and convalescent phases of COVID-19. The prospective study material was composed of cDNA or gDNA derived from T cells, B-cell-depleted T cells, or PBMCs. Where HLA class I and class II types were available, the types were taken from metadata supplied by the sample provider, not from assay-based typing. Deeply sampled blood TCRbeta repertoires from subjects exposed to, actively infected with, or recovered from COVID-19 were included in the dataset. The repertoires were released in a freely available public database meant as a resource for research on the immune response to SARS-CoV-2. Nearly every sample came with metadata listing a de-identified subject ID, COVID-19 status, age in years and sex. Samples were obtained from the ongoing ImmuneRACE study (first 160 participants) and from 1,254 subjects provided by 6 global collaborators.

CDR1 SGHTA and CDR2 FQGNSA are derived from the germline V gene. Relative to germline, V is missing 5 bases and J is missing 4 bases, with 4 bases of the junction outside any gene match. The CDR3 sequence holds 13 residues, the cysteine and phenylalanine included. CDR3 DNA only is kept here, 39 bases in frame from base 1. The collaborating institutions used their own protocols to collect whole blood in K2EDTA tubes. For TCRbeta analysis, collaborator samples were shipped as frozen whole blood, as isolated PBMCs, or as DNA extracted from either sample type. As concerns this clone: The target of this receptor is not known. No base quality information exists; no much larger clone differs at one position. Other DNA variants within this sample encode the same CDR3.

TCRbeta CDR3 regions were amplified from genomic DNA by means of the immunoSEQ Assay, a bias-controlled multiplex PCR. The authors processed their data as follows. The number of nucleated cells in each sample was estimated by amplification of reference gene primers within the assay. To quantify the absolute abundance of each unique TCRbeta CDR3 rearrangement, sequence reads were collapsed and filtered. Productive Simpson clonality was computed per sample as the square root of Simpson's diversity index over productive rearrangements. This is the immuneACCESS table as TCRdb keeps it, with only in-frame sequences that have V and J called. A part of the clones is gone; compared with another copy, unresolved V genes explain less than half, and the rest is unexplained. The D gene and trimming were derived from the DNA, and the V and J assignments and clone size from that table. The sample records about 90,000 clones, around 87% of which are singletons. Roughly 15% of the sample goes to the ten largest clones.

Broad study findings and their caveats: The amount of clinical and demographic metadata varied by source and participant and was provided uncurated.

This TCR came from a human donor in a cohort sampled during active COVID-19. The rearranged chain carries TRBV7-2 and TRBJ1-2; TRBD1 matches 7 bases in the middle. Material: peripheral blood. The CDR3 loop reads CASSLDRTYGYTF. The DNA sequence is as follows: TGTGCCAGCAGCCTGGACAGGACCTATGGCTACACCTTC.